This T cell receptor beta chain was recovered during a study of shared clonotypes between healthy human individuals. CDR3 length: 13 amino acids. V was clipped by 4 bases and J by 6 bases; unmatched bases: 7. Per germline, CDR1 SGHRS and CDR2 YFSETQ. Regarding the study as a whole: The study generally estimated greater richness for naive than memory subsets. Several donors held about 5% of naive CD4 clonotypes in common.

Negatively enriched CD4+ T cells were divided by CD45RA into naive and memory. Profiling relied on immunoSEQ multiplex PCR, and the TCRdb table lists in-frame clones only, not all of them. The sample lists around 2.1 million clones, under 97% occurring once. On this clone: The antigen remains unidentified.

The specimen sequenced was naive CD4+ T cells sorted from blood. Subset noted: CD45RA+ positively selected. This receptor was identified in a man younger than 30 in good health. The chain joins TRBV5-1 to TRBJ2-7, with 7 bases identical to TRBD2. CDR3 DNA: TGCGCCAGCAGCCTTGGACTAGACGGCGAGCAGTACTTC. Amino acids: CASSLGLDGEQYF.